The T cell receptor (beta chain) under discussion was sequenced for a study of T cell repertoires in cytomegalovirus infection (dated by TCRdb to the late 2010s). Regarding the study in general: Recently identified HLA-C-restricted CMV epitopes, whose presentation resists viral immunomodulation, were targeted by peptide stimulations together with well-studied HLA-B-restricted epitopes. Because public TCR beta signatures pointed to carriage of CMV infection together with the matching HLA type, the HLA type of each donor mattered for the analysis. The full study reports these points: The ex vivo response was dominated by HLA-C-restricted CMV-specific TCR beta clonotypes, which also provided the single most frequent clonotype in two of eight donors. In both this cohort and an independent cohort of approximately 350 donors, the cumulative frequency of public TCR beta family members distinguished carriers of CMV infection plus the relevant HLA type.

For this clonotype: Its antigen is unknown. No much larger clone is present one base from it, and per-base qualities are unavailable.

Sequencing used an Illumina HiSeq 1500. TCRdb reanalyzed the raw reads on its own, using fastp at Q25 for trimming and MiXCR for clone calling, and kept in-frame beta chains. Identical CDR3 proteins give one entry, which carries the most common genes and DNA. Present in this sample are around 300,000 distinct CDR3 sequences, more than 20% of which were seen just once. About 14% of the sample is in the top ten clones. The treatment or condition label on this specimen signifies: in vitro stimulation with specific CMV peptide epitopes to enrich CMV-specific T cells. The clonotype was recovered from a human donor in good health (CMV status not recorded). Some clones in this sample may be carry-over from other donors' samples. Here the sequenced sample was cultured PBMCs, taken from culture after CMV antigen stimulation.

The CDR3 is CAISEPGTGSGLASGETQYF. At the DNA level, the sequence is TGTGCCATCTCAGAGCCAGGAACAGGGTCTGGATTAGCCTCCGGTGAGACCCAGTACTTC. The chain is assembled from TRBV10-3 and TRBJ2-5, with TRBD1 perhaps the D gene, on 6 matching bases. According to the germline V gene, CDR1 reads ENHRY and CDR2 reads SYGVKD. V was cut back by 8 bases and J by 5 bases, leaving a gap of 36 bases between them. The CDR3 numbers 20 residues from cysteine through phenylalanine. This entry keeps only the CDR3 DNA: 60 bases, framed from base 1.